The following is a TCR beta chain sequence with its context. This entry is derived from a study of blood T cell repertoires in COVID-19. Looking at the study overall: The cDNA or gDNA used as material had been derived from T cells, B-cell-depleted T cells, or PBMCs.

Per the original methods: Nucleated cell number was recorded as an estimate derived from reference gene primer amplification. Assay: immunoSEQ multiplex PCR; the TCRdb copy retains only in-frame clones and omits some. The V and J calls and clone size were taken over from that table, and D and trimming were inferred from the DNA. The sample lists some 42,000 clones; roughly nine tenths were seen once. The CDR3 spans 12 residues. With 9 bases removed from V and 1 base from J, the gap between germline ends came to 5 bases. Germline values: CDR1 KGHDR, CDR2 SFDVKD. The V and J genes are TRBV24-1 and TRBJ2-2, with D possibly being TRBD2 (5 bases). The material sequenced was peripheral blood. The TCR was taken from a man aged 50 or older with active COVID-19. CDR3 in DNA: TGTGCCACCGAGGGGAACACCGGGGAGCTGTTTTTT. This codes for CATEGNTGELFF.